These 18 T cell receptor beta chains share one sample of origin, sequenced in a study of T cell responses to AZD1222 COVID-19 vaccine. Assay used: immunoSEQ multiplex PCR; TCRdb lists only in-frame clones, some missing. The sample has about 120,000 clones, 75% to 95% seen once. Sequencing was performed on peripheral blood, taken 28 days after the second dose of the MenACWY control vaccine. Receptor source: an adult who received the MenACWY meningococcal vaccine as a control.

The rearrangement links TRBV4-1 to TRBJ2-3; TRBD2 matches at 8 bases. The CDR3 spans 18 residues. The V gene end was trimmed by 1 base and the J gene end by 2 bases; junction bases not matched to a gene: 11. The germline V gene encodes CDR1 MGHRA and CDR2 YSYEKL. The CDR3 sequence: CASSQASYAGGLTDTQYF. CDR3 nucleotide sequence: TGCGCCAGCAGCCAAGCCTCCTATGCGGGGGGACTCACAGATACGCAGTATTTT.

The rearrangement joins TRBV6-4 to TRBJ2-7; TRBD2 might be the D (5 bases). The CDR3 runs 14 residues. Germline values: CDR1 MRHNA, CDR2 SNTAGT. The V and J ends lost 7 bases and 7 bases respectively, with 20 bases between them. The CDR3 sequence is CASIGNEVVWEQYF. The CDR3 DNA reads TGTGCCAGCATCGGGAATGAAGTTGTGTGGGAGCAGTACTTC.

The chain has TRBV27 and TRBJ2-3; perhaps TRBD2 as D (7 bases). The CDR3 loop spans 14 amino acids. Looked up from germline, CDR1 is MNHEY and CDR2 is SMNVEV (reference sequence). V was trimmed by 7 bases and J by 6 bases, leaving 17 bases between them. DNA of the CDR3: TGTGCCAGCACTTGGGGGGGGGCGGCCGATACGCAGTATTTT. Translation: CASTWGGAADTQYF.

The V and J genes are TRBV4-1 and TRBJ2-7, with D possibly being TRBD1 (6 bases). Trimming removed 2 bases from V and 2 bases from J, with 7 bases in between. The germline V gene encodes CDR1 MGHRA and CDR2 YSYEKL. The CDR3 sequence is 13 residues long. CDR3 sequence: CASSQQGTYEQYF. Written as DNA, the CDR3 is TGCGCCAGCAGCCAACAGGGGACCTACGAGCAGTACTTC.

A single count supports this clone. The chain carries TRBV6-6 and TRBJ2-7; 7 nucleotides align to TRBD1. This CDR3 contains 13 residues. CDR1 and CDR2 (germline): MNHNY, SVGAGI (reference sequence). Trimming removed 2 bases from V and 3 bases from J; junction bases left unmatched: 1. CDR3 protein: CASSYDRDYEQYV. In nucleotides, the CDR3 is TGTGCCAGCAGTTACGACAGGGACTACGAGCAGTACGTC.

The chain uses TRBV20-1 and TRBJ2-3; 7 positions agree with TRBD2. The V gene's germline CDR1 is DFQATT and CDR2 SNEGSKA (reference sequence). The CDR3 sequence is 11 residues long. Trimming removed 3 bases from V and 6 bases from J; junction bases left unmatched: 0. In DNA, the CDR3 is TGCAGTGCTAGGGGGGGGGATACGCAGTATTTT. Its protein is CSARGGDTQYF.

The chain combines TRBV11-3 with TRBJ2-1; D is perhaps TRBD1 or TRBD2 (6 bases each). Germline V CDR1 and CDR2: SGHNT, YENEEA. Trimming pared 1 base from V and 7 bases from J, leaving 17 bases between. CDR3 length: 16 amino acids. CDR3 sequence reads: CASSLGKGGLVNEQFF. DNA of the CDR3: TGTGCCAGCAGCTTAGGCAAGGGGGGATTAGTTAATGAGCAGTTCTTC.

This clone was observed a single time. This rearrangement joins TRBV19 to TRBJ1-6, with D uncertain. Trimming cost V 6 bases and J 2 bases, with 8 bases left between them. Per the germline V gene, CDR1 is LNHDA and CDR2 is SQIVND (reference sequence). This CDR3 contains 14 residues. Here the CDR3 reads CASSWTAYNSPLHF. The CDR3, as DNA: TGTGCCAGTAGCTGGACCGCCTATAATTCACCCCTCCACTTT.

The chain carries TRBV15 and TRBJ2-7; TRBD1 matches 8 bases. Trimming at V came to 7 bases and at J to 3 bases, leaving 23 bases not matched to a gene. Germline V lookup: CDR1 LNHNV, CDR2 YYDKDF (reference sequence). The CDR3 is 19 residues long. The CDR3 here is CATNKRGRSNRGKSYEQYV. The DNA for the CDR3 is TGTGCCACCAACAAGAGGGGGAGATCCAACAGGGGGAAAAGCTACGAGCAGTACGTC.

The chain employs TRBV5-4 and TRBJ2-5; D might be TRBD1 (8 bases). Germline CDR1 SGHNT, CDR2 YYREEE (reference sequence). V was shortened by 1 base and J by 5 bases, with 12 bases between the two germline ends. The CDR3 totals 14 residues. The CDR3 DNA follows: TGTGCCAGCAGCTTGAAACAGGGGGGGGAGACCCAGTACTTC. Protein: CASSLKQGGETQYF.

The V and J genes are TRBV19 and TRBJ2-1, with D tentatively TRBD1 (5 bases). Per the germline V gene, CDR1 is LNHDA and CDR2 is SQIVND (reference sequence). With 5 bases removed from V and 3 bases from J, the gap between germline ends came to 8 bases. This CDR3 has 13 amino acids. The CDR3 DNA follows: TGTGCCAGTAGTTACAGGAGCTACAATGAGCAGTTCTTC. This codes for CASSYRSYNEQFF.

The chain has TRBV5-6 and TRBJ1-5; 8 bases line up with TRBD1. The trim removed 4 bases at V and 0 bases at J, leaving 9 bases unmatched. Germline V CDR1 and CDR2: SGHDT, YYEEEE. The CDR3 runs to 17 residues. In DNA, the CDR3 is TGTGCCAGCAGCGTCTACACAGGGGGAGTTAGCAATCAGCCCCAGCATTTT. It yields the protein CASSVYTGGVSNQPQHF.

The chain links TRBV28 to TRBJ2-3; no clear D. The CDR3 covers 13 residues. From germline, CDR1 is MDHEN and CDR2 SYDVKM. Trimming shortened V by 3 bases and J by 4 bases, and 8 bases separated the two germline ends. The CDR3 nucleotides are TGTGCCAGCAGTTTCGATATAGCAGATACGCAGTATTTT. Its protein is CASSFDIADTQYF. Variable domain in full (rest from reference TRBV28 and TRBJ2-3): DVKVTQSSRYLVKRTGEKVFLECVQDMDHENMFWYRQDPGLGLRLIYFSYDVKMKEKGDIPEGYSVSREKKERFSLILESASTNQTSMYLCASSFDIADTQYFGPGTRLTVL.

This clone was picked up a small number of times. V and J are TRBV7-6 and TRBJ1-5; D is possibly TRBD1 (6 bases). Germline V gives CDR1 SGHVS, CDR2 FNYEAQ. The V end was cut by 2 bases, the J end by 4 bases, with 12 bases between. The CDR3 covers 15 residues. In DNA, the CDR3 is TGTGCCAGCAGCTTAAAGGGGGGGGCGAATCAGCCCCAGCATTTT. Translation gives CASSLKGGANQPQHF. Variable domain in full (rest from reference TRBV7-6 and TRBJ1-5): GAGVSQSPRYKVTKRGQDVALRCDPISGHVSLYWYRQALGQGPEFLTYFNYEAQQDKSGLPNDRFSAERPEGSISTLTIQRTEQRDSAMYRCASSLKGGANQPQHFGDGTRLSIL.

Concerning this clone: The sample holds other DNA sequences that translate to the same CDR3. The chain recombines TRBV2 with TRBJ1-3, with D uncertain. This CDR3 spans 12 amino acids. V dropped 7 bases and J dropped 4 bases, with 8 bases sitting between them. Germline CDR1 SNHLY, CDR2 FYNNEI. CDR3 nucleotides: TGTGCCAGCAATAGGGTCGGAAACACCATATATTTT. This sequence encodes CASNRVGNTIYF. Full variable domain (outside the CDR3, taken from reference TRBV2 and TRBJ1-3): EPEVTQTPSHQVTQMGQEVILRCVPISNHLYFYWYRQILGQKVEFLVSFYNNEISEKSEIFDDQFSVERPDGSNFTLKIRSTKLEDSAMYFCASNRVGNTIYFGEGSWLTVV.

The rearrangement uses TRBV7-3 and TRBJ1-2; the D gene is possibly TRBD1 (5 bases). Germline assignment: CDR1 SGHTA and CDR2 FQGTGA. V lost 2 bases to trimming and J lost 1 base, with 11 bases between them. The CDR3 loop spans 15 amino acids. CDR3 amino acids: CASSLGGAYNYGYTF. The CDR3 DNA reads TGTGCCAGCAGCTTAGGGGGTGCCTATAACTATGGCTACACCTTC. The full variable domain, rest sourced from reference TRBV7-3 and TRBJ1-2, is GAGVSQTPSNKVTEKGKYVELRCDPISGHTALYWYRQSLGQGPEFLIYFQGTGAADDSGLPNDRFFAVRPEGSVSTLKIQRTERGDSAVYLCASSLGGAYNYGYTFGSGTRLTVV.

In the case of this clone: The identical CDR3 is also encoded by other nucleotide sequences in the sample. The chain employs TRBV28 and TRBJ2-5; D is uncertain. The germline gives CDR1 MDHEN, CDR2 SYDVKM. This CDR3 is 11 amino acids long. V dropped 4 bases and J dropped 4 bases, with 4 bases sitting between them. CDR3: CASSSRETQYF. The DNA for the CDR3 is TGTGCCAGCAGTTCCAGAGAGACCCAGTACTTC. The entire variable domain, with the rest obtained from reference TRBV28 and TRBJ2-5, is as follows: DVKVTQSSRYLVKRTGEKVFLECVQDMDHENMFWYRQDPGLGLRLIYFSYDVKMKEKGDIPEGYSVSREKKERFSLILESASTNQTSMYLCASSSRETQYFGPGTRLLVL.

V gene TRBV27 combines with J gene TRBJ2-7; 9 bases are a match to TRBD1. The CDR3 contains 15 residues. CDR1 and CDR2 from the germline V gene are MNHEY and SMNVEV (reference sequence). Germline trimming cut 0 bases from V and 3 bases from J; bases unmatched to any gene: 3. CDR3 coding DNA: TGTGCCAGCAGTTTATCTGGGACAGGGCTCTACGAGCAGTACTTC. Encoded protein: CASSLSGTGLYEQYF.